This T cell receptor (beta chain) originates from a study of cytomegalovirus exposure and HLA in healthy donors. A multiplex PCR was run with 60 Vbeta primers and 13 Jbeta primers. Data came from immunoSEQ multiplex PCR; TCRdb stores just in-frame clones and leaves some out. The data contain 150,000 to 200,000 clones, 60% to 85% of them seen just once; the ten biggest clones take up about 3.8%. The CDR3 extends over 15 amino acids. Per germline, CDR1 KGHSH and CDR2 LQKENI. Germline trimming cut 4 bases from V and 0 bases from J; bases unmatched to any gene: 3. The genes are TRBV18 and TRBJ2-3; TRBD2 aligns across 8 bases. The sequenced sample consisted of PBMCs. This sequence was found in a man aged 30 to 39 in good health and CMV-seropositive. The DNA of the CDR3 is TGTGCCAGCTCACAACTAGCGGAGAGCACAGATACGCAGTATTTT. Residues: CASSQLAESTDTQYF.